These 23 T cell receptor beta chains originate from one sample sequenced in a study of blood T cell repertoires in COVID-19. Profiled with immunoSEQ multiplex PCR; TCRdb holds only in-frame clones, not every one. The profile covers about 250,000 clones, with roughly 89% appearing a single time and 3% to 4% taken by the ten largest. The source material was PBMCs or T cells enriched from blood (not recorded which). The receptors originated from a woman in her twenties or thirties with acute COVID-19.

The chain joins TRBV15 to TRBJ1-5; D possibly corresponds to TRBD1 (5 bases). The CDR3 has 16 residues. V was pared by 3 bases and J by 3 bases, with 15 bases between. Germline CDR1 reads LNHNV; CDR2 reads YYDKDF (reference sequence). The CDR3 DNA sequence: TGTGCCACCAGCAGTGGTGGGGGAGGTTTCAATCAGCCCCAGCATTTT. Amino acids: CATSSGGGGFNQPQHF.

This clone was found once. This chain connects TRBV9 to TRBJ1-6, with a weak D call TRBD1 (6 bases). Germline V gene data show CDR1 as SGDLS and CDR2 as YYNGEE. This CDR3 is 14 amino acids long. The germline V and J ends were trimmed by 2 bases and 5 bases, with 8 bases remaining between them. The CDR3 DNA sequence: TGTGCCAGCAGCGTGGGACAAAATAATTCACCCCTCCACTTT. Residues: CASSVGQNNSPLHF. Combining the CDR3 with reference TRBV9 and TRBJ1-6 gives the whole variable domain DSGVTQTPKHLITATGQRVTLRCSPRSGDLSVYWYQQSLDQGLQFLIQYYNGEERAKGNILERFSAQQFPDLHSELNLSSLELGDSALYFCASSVGQNNSPLHFGNGTRLTVT.

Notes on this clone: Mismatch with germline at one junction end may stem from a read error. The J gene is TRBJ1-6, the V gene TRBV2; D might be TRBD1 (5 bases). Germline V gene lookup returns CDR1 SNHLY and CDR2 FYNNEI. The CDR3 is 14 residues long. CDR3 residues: CASIEGAQGAPLHF. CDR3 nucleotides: TGTGCCAGCATTGAAGGGGCGCAGGGCGCACCCCTCCACTTT.

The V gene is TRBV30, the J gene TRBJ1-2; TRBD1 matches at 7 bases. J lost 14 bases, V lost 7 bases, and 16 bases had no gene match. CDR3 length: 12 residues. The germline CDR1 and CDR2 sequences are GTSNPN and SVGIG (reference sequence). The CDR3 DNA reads TGTGCCTTCGCACCGGGACAGATGGCCAGGACCTTC. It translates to CAFAPGQMARTF.

This chain's CDR3 is CASTSQGGQPQHF. The CDR3 DNA is TGTGCCAGTACTTCGCAGGGGGGTCAGCCCCAGCATTTT. The chain employs TRBV19 and TRBJ1-5; 7 bases align to TRBD1. Losses at the gene ends were 7 bases for V and 6 bases for J; bases not matched to a gene: 6. Germline V gene sequence: CDR1 LNHDA, CDR2 SQIVND (reference sequence). The CDR3 consists of 13 residues.

CDR3 in amino acids: CASSWGTGRLNTEAFF. DNA of the CDR3: TGTGCCAGCAGTTGGGGGACAGGCCGTTTGAACACTGAAGCTTTCTTT. The genes are TRBV6-6 and TRBJ1-1; TRBD1 matches 8 bases. The CDR3 has 16 amino acids. Germline V gene lookup returns CDR1 MNHNY and CDR2 SVGAGI (reference sequence). V gave up 4 bases and J gave up 0 bases; unmatched junction bases: 7.

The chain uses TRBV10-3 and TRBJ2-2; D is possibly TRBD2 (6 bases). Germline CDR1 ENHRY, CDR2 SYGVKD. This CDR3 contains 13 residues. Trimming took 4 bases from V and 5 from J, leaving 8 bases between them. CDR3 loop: CAISAGRTGELFF. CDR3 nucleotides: TGTGCCATCAGTGCAGGGAGGACCGGGGAGCTGTTTTTT.

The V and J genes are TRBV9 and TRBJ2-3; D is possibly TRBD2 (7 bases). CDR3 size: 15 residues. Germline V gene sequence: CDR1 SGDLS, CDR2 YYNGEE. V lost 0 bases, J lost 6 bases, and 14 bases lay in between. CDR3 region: CASSVEGGMWDTQYF. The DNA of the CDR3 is TGTGCCAGCAGCGTAGAGGGGGGGATGTGGGATACGCAGTATTTT.

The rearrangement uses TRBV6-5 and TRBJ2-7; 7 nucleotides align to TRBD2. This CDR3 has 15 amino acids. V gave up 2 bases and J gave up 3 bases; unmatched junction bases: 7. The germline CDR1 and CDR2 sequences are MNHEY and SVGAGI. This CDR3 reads CASSYKGGAVYEQYF. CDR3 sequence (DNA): TGTGCCAGCAGTTACAAGGGAGGGGCCGTCTACGAGCAGTACTTC.

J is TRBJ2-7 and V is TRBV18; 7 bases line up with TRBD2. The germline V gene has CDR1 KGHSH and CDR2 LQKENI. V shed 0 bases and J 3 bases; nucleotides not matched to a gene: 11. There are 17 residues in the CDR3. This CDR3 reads CASSPPRLGGGLYEQYF. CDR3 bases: TGTGCCAGCTCACCACCCCGACTGGGCGGGGGACTCTACGAGCAGTACTTC.

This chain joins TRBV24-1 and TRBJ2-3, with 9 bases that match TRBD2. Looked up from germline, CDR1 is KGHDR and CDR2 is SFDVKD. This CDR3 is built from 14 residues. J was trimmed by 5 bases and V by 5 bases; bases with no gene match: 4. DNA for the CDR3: TGTGCCACCAGTGGGGCGGGGGGGGAAGATACGCAGTATTTT. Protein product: CATSGAGGEDTQYF.

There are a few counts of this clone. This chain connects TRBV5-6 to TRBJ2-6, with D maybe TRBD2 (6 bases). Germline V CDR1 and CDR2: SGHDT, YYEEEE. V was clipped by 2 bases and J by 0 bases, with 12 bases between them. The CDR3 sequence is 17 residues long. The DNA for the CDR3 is TGTGCCAGCAGCTTTGGCACGGGGGTCTCTGGGGCCAACGTCCTGACTTTC. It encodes CASSFGTGVSGANVLTF.

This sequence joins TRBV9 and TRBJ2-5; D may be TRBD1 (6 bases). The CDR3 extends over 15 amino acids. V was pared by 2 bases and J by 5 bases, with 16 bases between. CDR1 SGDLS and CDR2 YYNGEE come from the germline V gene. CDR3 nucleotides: TGTGCCAGCAGCGTTACAGGGTCGGTAGGGGAGACCCAGTACTTC. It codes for CASSVTGSVGETQYF.

CDR3 region: CASSPANGAYEQYF. The DNA of the CDR3 is TGTGCCAGCTCACCAGCCAACGGAGCCTACGAGCAGTACTTC. The chain is built from TRBV18 and TRBJ2-7; D gene uncertain. The V end lost 2 bases, the J end lost 2 bases, and 10 bases lay between the germline ends. The CDR3 extends over 14 amino acids. CDR1 and CDR2 (germline): KGHSH, LQKENI.

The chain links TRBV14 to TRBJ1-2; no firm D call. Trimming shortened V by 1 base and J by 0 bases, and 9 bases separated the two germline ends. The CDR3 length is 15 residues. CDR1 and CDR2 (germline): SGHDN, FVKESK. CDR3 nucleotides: TGTGCCAGCAGCCAAGCTTGGCAGACTAACTATGGCTACACCTTC. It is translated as CASSQAWQTNYGYTF.

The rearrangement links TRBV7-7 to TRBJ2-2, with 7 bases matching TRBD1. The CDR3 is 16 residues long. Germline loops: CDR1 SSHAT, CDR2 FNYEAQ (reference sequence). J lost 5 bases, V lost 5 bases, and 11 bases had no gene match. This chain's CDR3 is CASSKRGQRGTGELFF. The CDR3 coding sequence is TGTGCCAGCAGCAAGAGGGGACAGAGGGGGACCGGGGAGCTGTTTTTT. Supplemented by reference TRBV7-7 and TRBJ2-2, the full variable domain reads GAGVSQSPRYKVTKRGQDVTLRCDPISSHATLYWYQQALGQGPEFLTYFNYEAQPDKSGLPSDRFSAERPEGSISTLTIQRTEQRDSAMYRCASSKRGQRGTGELFFGEGSRLTVL.

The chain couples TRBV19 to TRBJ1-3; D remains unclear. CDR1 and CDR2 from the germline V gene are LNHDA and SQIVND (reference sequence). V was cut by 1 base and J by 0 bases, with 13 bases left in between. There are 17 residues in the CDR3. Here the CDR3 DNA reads TGTGCCAGTAGTATAGCGTTTTACGAGTACTCTGGAAACACCATATATTTT. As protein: CASSIAFYEYSGNTIYF.

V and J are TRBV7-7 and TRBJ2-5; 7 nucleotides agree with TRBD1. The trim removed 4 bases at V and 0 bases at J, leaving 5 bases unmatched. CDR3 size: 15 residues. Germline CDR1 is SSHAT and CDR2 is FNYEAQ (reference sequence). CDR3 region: CASSSPGQHQETQYF. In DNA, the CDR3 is TGTGCCAGCAGCTCCCCGGGACAGCACCAAGAGACCCAGTACTTC.

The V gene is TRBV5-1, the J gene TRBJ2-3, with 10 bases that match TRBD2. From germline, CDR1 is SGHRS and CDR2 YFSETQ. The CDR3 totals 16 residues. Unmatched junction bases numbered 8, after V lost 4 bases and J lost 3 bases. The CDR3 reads CASSRIIAGGTDTQYF. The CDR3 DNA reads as TGCGCCAGCAGCCGAATTATAGCGGGGGGAACAGATACGCAGTATTTT.

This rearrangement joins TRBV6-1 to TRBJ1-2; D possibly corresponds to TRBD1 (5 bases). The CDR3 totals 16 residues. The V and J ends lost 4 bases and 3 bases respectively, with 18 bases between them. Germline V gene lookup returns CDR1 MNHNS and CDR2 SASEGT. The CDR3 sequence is CASSGLGAVLYYGYTF. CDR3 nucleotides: TGTGCCAGCAGTGGCCTAGGGGCGGTGCTATACTATGGCTACACCTTC.

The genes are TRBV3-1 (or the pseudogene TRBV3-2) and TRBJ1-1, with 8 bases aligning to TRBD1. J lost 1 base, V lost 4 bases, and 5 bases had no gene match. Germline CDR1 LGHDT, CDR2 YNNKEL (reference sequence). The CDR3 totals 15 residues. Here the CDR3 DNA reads TGTGCCAGCAGCCCAGGGGGCGCGTGGAACACTGAAGCTTTCTTT. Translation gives CASSPGGAWNTEAFF.

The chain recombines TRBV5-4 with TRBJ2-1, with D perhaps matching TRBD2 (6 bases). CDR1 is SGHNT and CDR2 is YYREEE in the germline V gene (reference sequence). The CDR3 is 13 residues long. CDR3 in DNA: TGTGCTAGCCTGACTAGTTCTTTTGATGAGCAGTTCTTC. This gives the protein CASLTSSFDEQFF.

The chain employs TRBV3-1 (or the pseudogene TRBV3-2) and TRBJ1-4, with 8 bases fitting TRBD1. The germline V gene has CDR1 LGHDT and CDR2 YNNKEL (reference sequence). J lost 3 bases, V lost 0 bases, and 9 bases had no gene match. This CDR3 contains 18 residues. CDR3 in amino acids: CASSQERGRGRSNEKLFF. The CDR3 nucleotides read TGTGCCAGCAGCCAAGAGAGGGGCAGGGGGCGATCTAATGAAAAACTGTTTTTT.